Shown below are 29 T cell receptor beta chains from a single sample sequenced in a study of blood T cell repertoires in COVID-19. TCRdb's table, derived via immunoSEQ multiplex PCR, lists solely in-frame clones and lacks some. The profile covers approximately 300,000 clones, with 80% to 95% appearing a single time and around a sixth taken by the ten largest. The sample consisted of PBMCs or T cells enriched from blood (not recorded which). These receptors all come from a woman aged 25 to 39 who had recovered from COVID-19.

The CDR3 bases are TGCAGCGTTGAAAAGGGGATAGGCTACGAGCAGTACTTC. It translates to CSVEKGIGYEQYF. The V call is TRBV29-1, the J call TRBJ2-7; possible D gene TRBD1, 5 bases. CDR1 is SQVTM, CDR2 ANQGSEA, per germline. The CDR3 sequence is 13 residues long. Trimming stripped 2 bases from V and 3 bases from J, with 11 bases between.

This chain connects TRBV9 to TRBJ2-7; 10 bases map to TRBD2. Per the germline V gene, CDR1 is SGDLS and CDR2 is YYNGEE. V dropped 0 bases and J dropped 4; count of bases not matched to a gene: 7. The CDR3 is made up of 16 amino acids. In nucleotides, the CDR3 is TGTGCCAGCAGCGTAGCTGTGGGGACTAGCGCTTACGAGCAGTACTTC. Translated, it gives CASSVAVGTSAYEQYF.

CDR3 sequence reads: CASSPTNDEQYF. In DNA form, the CDR3 reads TGTGCCAGCAGCCCTACGAACGACGAGCAGTACTTC. The genes are TRBV5-5 and TRBJ2-7; no definite D call. CDR3 size: 12 residues. V was shortened by 4 bases and J by 5 bases, with 10 bases between the two germline ends. Per germline, CDR1 SGHKS and CDR2 YYEKEE (reference sequence). Full variable domain (rest looked up from reference TRBV5-5 and TRBJ2-7): DAGVTQSPTHLIKTRGQQVTLRCSPISGHKSVSWYQQVLGQGPQFIFQYYEKEERGRGNFPDRFSARQFPNYSSELNVNALLLGDSALYLCASSPTNDEQYFGPGTRLTVT.

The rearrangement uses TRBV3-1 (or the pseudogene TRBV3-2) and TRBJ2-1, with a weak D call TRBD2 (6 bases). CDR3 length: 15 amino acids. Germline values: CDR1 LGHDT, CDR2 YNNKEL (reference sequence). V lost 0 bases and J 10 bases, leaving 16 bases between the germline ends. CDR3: CASSQDLGAGYEQFF. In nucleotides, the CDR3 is TGTGCCAGCAGCCAAGATCTCGGGGCGGGGTACGAGCAGTTCTTC.

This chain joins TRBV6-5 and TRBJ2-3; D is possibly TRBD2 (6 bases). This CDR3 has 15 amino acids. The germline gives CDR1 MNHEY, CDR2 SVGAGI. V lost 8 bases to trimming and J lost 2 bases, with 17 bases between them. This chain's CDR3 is CASGGAGDVTDTQYF. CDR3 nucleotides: TGTGCCAGCGGAGGAGCGGGCGACGTCACAGATACGCAGTATTTT.

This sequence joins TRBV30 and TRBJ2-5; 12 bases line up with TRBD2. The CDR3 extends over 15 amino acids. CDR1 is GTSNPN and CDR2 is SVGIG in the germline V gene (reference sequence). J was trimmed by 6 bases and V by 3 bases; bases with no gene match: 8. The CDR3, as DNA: TGTGCCTGGAGGGGAGGACTAGCGGGGAGACAGACCCAGTACTTC. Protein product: CAWRGGLAGRQTQYF.

As DNA, the CDR3 is TGTGCCAGCAGTCACAGCATGAACACTGAAGCTTTCTTT. Amino acids: CASSHSMNTEAFF. The chain employs TRBV12-3 or TRBV12-4 and TRBJ1-1; no clear D gene. The CDR3 extends over 13 amino acids. Between the trimmed V and J ends, which lost 5 bases and 0 bases, there was a span of 7 bases.

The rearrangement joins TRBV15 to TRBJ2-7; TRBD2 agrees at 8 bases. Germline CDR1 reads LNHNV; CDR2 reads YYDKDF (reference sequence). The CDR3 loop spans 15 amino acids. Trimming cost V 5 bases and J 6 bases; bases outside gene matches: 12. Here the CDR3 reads CATSRARFSGIEQYF. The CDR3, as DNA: TGTGCCACCAGCCGAGCTAGGTTTAGCGGGATCGAGCAGTACTTC.

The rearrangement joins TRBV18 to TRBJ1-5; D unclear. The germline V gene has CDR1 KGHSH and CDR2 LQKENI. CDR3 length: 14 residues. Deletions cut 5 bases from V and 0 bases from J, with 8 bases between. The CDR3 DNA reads TGTGCCAGCTCATTTCAGGATAGCAATCAGCCCCAGCATTTT. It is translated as CASSFQDSNQPQHF.

The CDR3, as DNA: TGTGCCAGCACCTACGGTCTAGCGCGGGCTTACAATGAGCAGTTCTTC. Residues: CASTYGLARAYNEQFF. The chain employs TRBV6-6 and TRBJ2-1; a possible D gene is TRBD2 (6 bases). With 7 bases removed from V and 4 bases from J, the gap between germline ends came to 20 bases. Germline assignment: CDR1 MNHNY and CDR2 SVGAGI (reference sequence). The CDR3 has 16 amino acids.

The CDR3 DNA reads TGTGCCGGAATAATCGGAACTAGCGGACTGCCCTCTCACTACGAGCAGTACTTC. This codes for CAGIIGTSGLPSHYEQYF. The V call is TRBV5-6, the J call TRBJ2-7; 8 bases agree with TRBD2. The germline V gene encodes CDR1 SGHDT and CDR2 YYEEEE. The CDR3 runs 18 residues. V lost 10 bases to trimming and J lost 3 bases; unmatched junction nucleotides: 24.

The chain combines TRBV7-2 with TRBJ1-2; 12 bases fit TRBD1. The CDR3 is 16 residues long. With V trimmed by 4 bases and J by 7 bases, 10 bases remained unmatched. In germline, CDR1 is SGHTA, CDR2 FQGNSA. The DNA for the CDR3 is TGTGCCAGCAGCTCCCACACCGGGACAGGGGGCTCTGGCTACACCTTC. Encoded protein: CASSSHTGTGGSGYTF.

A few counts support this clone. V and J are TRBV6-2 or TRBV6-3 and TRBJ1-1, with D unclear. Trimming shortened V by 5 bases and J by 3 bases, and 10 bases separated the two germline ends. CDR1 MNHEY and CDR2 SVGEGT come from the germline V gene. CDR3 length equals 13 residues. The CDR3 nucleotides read TGTGCCAGCAGTGACGGGTACTACACTGAAGCTTTCTTT. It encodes CASSDGYYTEAFF.

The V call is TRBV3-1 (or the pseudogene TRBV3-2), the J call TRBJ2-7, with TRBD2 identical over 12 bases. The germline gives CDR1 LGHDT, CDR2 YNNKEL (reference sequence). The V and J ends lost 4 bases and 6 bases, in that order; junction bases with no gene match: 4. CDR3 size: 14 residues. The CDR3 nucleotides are TGTGCCAGCAGCCTAGGGACTAGCGGGCGCGAGCAGTACTTC. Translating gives CASSLGTSGREQYF.

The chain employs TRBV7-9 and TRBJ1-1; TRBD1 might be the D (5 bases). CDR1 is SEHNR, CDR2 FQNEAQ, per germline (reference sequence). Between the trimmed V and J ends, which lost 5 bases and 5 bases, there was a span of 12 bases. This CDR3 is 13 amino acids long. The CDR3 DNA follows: TGTGCCAGCAGCCAAGGGGAAGGGACTGAAGCTTTCTTT. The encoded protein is CASSQGEGTEAFF.

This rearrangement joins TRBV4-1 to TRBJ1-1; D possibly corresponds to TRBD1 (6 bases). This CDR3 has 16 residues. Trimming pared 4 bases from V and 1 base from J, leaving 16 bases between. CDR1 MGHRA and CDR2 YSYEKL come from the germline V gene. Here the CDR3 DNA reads TGCGCCAGCAGCCTACAACCGGGACACCCGAACACTGAAGCTTTCTTT. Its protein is CASSLQPGHPNTEAFF.

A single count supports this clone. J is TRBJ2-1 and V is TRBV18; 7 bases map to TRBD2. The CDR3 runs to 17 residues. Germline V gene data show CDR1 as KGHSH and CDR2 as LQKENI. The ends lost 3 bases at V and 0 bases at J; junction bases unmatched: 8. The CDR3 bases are TGTGCCAGCTCACCCGTGGCTAGCGGAAGCTCCTACAATGAGCAGTTCTTC. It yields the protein CASSPVASGSSYNEQFF.

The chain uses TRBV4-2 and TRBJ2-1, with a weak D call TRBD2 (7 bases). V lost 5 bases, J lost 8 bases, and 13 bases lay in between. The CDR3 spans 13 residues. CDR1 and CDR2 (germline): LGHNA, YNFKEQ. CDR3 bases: TGTGCCAGCAGCGGGGGGGCTTGGTATGAGCAGTTCTTC. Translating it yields CASSGGAWYEQFF.

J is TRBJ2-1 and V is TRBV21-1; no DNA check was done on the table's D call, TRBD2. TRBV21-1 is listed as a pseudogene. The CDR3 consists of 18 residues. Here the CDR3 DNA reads TGTGCCAGCAGCAGAGCGTTAGAGAGAGGGAGCTCCTACAATGAGCAGTTCTTC. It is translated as CASSRALERGSSYNEQFF.

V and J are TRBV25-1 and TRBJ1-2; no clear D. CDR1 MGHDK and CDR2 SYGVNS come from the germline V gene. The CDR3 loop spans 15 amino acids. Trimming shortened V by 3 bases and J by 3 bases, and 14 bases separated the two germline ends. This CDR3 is CASSDPVGEYYGYTF. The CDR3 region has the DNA TGTGCCAGCAGTGATCCCGTTGGGGAGTACTATGGCTACACCTTC.

The CDR3 loop reads CASMGARYEAFF. In DNA, the CDR3 is TGTGCCAGTATGGGAGCGCGATATGAAGCTTTCTTT. The gene calls are TRBV19 and TRBJ1-1, with no clear D. V lost 7 bases, J lost 7 bases, and 13 bases lay in between. Germline V CDR1 and CDR2: LNHDA, SQIVND (reference sequence). This CDR3 has 12 residues.

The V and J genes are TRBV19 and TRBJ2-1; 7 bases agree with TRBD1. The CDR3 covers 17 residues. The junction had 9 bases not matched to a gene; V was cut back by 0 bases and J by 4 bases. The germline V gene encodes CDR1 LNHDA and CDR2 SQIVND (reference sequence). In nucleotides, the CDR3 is TGTGCCAGTAGTATAGATCGGCATGGGACAGCATACAATGAGCAGTTCTTC. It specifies CASSIDRHGTAYNEQFF.

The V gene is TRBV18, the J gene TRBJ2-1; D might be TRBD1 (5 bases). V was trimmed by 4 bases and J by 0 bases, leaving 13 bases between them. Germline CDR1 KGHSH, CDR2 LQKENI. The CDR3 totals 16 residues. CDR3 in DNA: TGTGCCAGCTCACTTAGACAGTATAACTCCTACAATGAGCAGTTCTTC. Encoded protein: CASSLRQYNSYNEQFF.

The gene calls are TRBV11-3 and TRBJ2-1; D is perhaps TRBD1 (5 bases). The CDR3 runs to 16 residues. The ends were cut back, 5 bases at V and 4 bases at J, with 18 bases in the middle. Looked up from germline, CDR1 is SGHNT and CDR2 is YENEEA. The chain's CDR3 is CASSLELGQIYNEQFF. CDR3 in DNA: TGTGCCAGCAGCCTCGAGCTAGGACAAATATACAATGAGCAGTTCTTC.

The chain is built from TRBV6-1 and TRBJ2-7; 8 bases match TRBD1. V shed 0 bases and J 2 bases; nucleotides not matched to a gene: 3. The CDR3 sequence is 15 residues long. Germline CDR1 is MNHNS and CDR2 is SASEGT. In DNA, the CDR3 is TGTGCCAGCAGTGAAGCGACAGGGGCCGCCTACGAGCAGTACTTC. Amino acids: CASSEATGAAYEQYF.

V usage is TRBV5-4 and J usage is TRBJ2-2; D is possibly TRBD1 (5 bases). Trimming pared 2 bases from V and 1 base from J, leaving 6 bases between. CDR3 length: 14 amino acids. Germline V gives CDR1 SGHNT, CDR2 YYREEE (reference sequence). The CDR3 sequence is CASSFTGNTGELFF. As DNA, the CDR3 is TGTGCCAGCAGCTTCACAGGGAACACCGGGGAGCTGTTTTTT.

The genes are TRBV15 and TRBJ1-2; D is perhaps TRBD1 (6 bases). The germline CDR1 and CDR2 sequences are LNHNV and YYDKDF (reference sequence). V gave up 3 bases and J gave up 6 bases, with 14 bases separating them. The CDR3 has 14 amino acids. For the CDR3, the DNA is TGTGCCACCAGCAGTTTCGTCACAGGGAATGGCTACACCTTC. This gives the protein CATSSFVTGNGYTF.

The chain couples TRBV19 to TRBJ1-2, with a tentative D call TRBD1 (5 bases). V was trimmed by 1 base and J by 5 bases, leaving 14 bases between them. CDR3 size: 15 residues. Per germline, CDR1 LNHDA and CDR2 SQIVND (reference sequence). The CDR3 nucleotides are TGTGCCAGTAGTATAGCGGTGGACAAATTTTATGGCTACACCTTC. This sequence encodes CASSIAVDKFYGYTF. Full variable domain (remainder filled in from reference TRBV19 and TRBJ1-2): DGGITQSPKYLFRKEGQNVTLSCEQNLNHDAMYWYRQDPGQGLRLIYYSQIVNDFQKGDIAEGYSVSREKKESFPLTVTSAQKNPTAFYLCASSIAVDKFYGYTFGSGTRLTVV.

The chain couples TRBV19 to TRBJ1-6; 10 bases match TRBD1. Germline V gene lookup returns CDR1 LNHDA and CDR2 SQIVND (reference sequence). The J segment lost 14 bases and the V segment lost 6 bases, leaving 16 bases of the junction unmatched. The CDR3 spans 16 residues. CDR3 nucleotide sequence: TGTGCCAGTAGAGCCCAATCCGGGACAGGGGTGTTGGCCCTCCACTTT. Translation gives CASRAQSGTGVLALHF.